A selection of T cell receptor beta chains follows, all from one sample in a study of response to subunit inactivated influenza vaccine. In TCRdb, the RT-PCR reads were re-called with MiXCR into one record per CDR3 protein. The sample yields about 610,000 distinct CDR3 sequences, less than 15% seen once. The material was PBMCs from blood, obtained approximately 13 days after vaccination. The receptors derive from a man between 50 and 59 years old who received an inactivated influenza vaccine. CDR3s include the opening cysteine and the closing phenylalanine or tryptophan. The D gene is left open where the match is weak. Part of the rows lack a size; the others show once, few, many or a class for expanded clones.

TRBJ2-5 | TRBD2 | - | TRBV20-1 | TGCAGTCTCCAAGCGGGACTACAAGAGACCCAGTACTTC | CSLQAGLQETQYF
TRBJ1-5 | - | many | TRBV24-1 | TGTGCCACCAGTGATCACCGGGGGCCCAATCAGCCCCAGCATTTT | CATSDHRGPNQPQHF
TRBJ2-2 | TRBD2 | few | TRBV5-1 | TGCGCCAGCAGCTTGAGGACTAGCGGGGGAACCGGGGAGCTGTTTTTT | CASSLRTSGGTGELFF
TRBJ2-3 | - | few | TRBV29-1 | TGCAGCATCTCAAAGCAGGGGCCGACAGATACGCAGTATTTT | CSISKQGPTDTQYF
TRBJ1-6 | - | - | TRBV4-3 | TGCGCCAGCAGCGAAGGCCCGAGAGACCGTGCCTATAATTCACCCCTCCACTTT | CASSEGPRDRAYNSPLHF
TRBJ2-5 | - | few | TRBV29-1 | TGCAGCGTTGCCAAACAGGCCGTGGAGACCCAGTACTTC | CSVAKQAVETQYF
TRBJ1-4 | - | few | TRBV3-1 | TGTGCCAGCAGCCCCCTAGGGCAGCAGACAACTAATGAAAAACTGTTTTTT | CASSPLGQQTTNEKLFF
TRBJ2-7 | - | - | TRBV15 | TGTGCCACCAGCACCCTAGGGGACGAGCAGTACTTC | CATSTLGDEQYF
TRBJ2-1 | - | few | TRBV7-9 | TGTGCCAGCAGCCGGGCCTGGGAGCAGTTCTTC | CASSRAWEQFF
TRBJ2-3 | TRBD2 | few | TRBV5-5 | TGTGCCAGCGGGCGGCTGAGCGGGGGCGTCGCAGATACGCAGTATTTT | CASGRLSGGVADTQYF
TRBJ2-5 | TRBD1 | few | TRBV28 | TGTGCCAGCGGTCGCCACAGGGGTCGAGAGACCCAGTACTTC | CASGRHRGRETQYF
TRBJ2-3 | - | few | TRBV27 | TGTGCCAGCAGTTTCGTTATGGGGTCGGATACGCAGTATTTT | CASSFVMGSDTQYF
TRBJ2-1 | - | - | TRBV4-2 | TGTGCCAGCAGCCGGTCTAGCGTCAATGAGCAGTTCTTC | CASSRSSVNEQFF
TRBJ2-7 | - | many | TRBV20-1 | TGCAGTGCTTCCCCGACGGAGAGCTCCTACGAGCAGTACTTC | CSASPTESSYEQYF
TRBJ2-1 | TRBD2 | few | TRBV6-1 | TGTGCCAGCAGTCCCTATCCCGGGACTAGCAATGAGCAGTTCTTC | CASSPYPGTSNEQFF
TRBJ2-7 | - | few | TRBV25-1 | TGTGCCAGCAGTGACCTCAGGTGGGGCGAGCAGTACTTC | CASSDLRWGEQYF
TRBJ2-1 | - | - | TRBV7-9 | TGTGCCGGCGGACGCGCCTACAATGAGCAGTTCTTC | CAGGRAYNEQFF
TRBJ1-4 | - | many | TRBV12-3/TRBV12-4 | TGTGCCAGCAGTGGTATCGGACAGCCTAATGAAAAACTGTTTTTT | CASSGIGQPNEKLFF
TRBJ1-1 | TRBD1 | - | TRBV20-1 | TGCAGTGCTCAGACAGGGGGATCGGACACTGAAGCTTTCTTT | CSAQTGGSDTEAFF
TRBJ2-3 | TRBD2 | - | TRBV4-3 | TGCGCCAGCAGCCTTGGGACTACCGCGCAGTATTTT | CASSLGTTAQYF
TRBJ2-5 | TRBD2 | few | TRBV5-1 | TGCGCCAGCAGGATTGGGAGGGAAGAGACCCAGTACTTC | CASRIGREETQYF
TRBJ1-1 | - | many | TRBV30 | TGTGCCTGGAGTTTCAGGGTAACGACTGAAGCTTTCTTT | CAWSFRVTTEAFF
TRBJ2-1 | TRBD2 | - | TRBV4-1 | TGCGCCAGCAGCCAAGATCCGGCGGGAGAAATCTACAATGAGCAGTTCTTC | CASSQDPAGEIYNEQFF
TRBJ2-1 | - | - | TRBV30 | TGTGCCTGGAGTGTAAGTGCCCACAATGAGCAGTTCTTC | CAWSVSAHNEQFF
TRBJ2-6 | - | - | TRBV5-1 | TGCGCCAGCAGACCTACAGGGTCTGGGGCCAACGTCCTGACTTTC | CASRPTGSGANVLTF
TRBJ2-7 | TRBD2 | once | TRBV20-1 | TGCAGTGCTCCCGATCCTAGCGGCCCATGGGAGCAGTACTTC | CSAPDPSGPWEQYF
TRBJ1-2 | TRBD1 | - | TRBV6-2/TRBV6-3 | TGTGCCAGCAGTCCCAAGGGACAGGCCATCTATGGCTACACCTTC | CASSPKGQAIYGYTF
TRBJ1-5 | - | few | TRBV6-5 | TGTGCCAGCAGTTACTATAGCAGTTATCAGCCCCAGCATTTT | CASSYYSSYQPQHF
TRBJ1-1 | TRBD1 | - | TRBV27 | TGTGCCAGCAGTTTAAGGCAGGGGGTCGCTGAAGCTTTCTTT | CASSLRQGVAEAFF
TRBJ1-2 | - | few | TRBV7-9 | TGTGCCAGCAGCTTAGGGCAGACTTCCTATGGCTACACCTTC | CASSLGQTSYGYTF
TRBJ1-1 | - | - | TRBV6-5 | TGTGCCAGCTCTCAGAGGGGGTACGAAGCTTTCTTT | CASSQRGYEAFF
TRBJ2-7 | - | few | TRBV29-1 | TGCAGCGTTTCCGACTTAGCCTACGAGCAGTACTTC | CSVSDLAYEQYF
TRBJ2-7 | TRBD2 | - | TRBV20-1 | TGCAGTGCTAGAGACCCCCTAGCGGGAGGGTACCACGAGCAGTACTTC | CSARDPLAGGYHEQYF
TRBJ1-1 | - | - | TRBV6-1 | TGTGCCAGCAGTGAAGGGCAGGTCACTGAAGCTTTCTTT | CASSEGQVTEAFF
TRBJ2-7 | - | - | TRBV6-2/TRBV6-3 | TGTGCCAGCAGGACGAAATTAACTTTCTACGAGCAGTACTTC | CASRTKLTFYEQYF
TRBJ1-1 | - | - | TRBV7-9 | TGTGCCAGCAGTTCGGGGGCAGGAAATAGTAACACTGAAGCTTTCTTT | CASSSGAGNSNTEAFF
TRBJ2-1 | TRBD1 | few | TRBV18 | TGTGCCAGCTCACCAGGGGGACAGGTCAAATCCTACAATGAGCAGTTCTTC | CASSPGGQVKSYNEQFF
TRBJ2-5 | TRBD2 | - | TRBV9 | TGTGCCAGCAGCGTCCGCGGGGGTAGGAGTGGGGAGACCCAGTACTTC | CASSVRGGRSGETQYF
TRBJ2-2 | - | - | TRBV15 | TGTGCCACCAGCTGGCGGGCGGACACCGGGGAGCTGTTTTTT | CATSWRADTGELFF
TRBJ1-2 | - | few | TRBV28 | TGTGCCAGCAGTCCCCTAGGGAGACTGAACTATGGCTACACCTTC | CASSPLGRLNYGYTF
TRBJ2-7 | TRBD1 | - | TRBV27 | TGTGCCAGCAGTCCTTCAACGGGGACAGTGGAGCAGTACTTC | CASSPSTGTVEQYF
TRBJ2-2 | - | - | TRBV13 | TGTGCCAGCAGCTGGAGGGCGAACACCGGGGAGCTGTTTTTT | CASSWRANTGELFF
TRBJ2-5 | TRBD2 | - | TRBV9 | TGTGCCAGCAGCGGACTCGGGGCGGGGGTCCAGTACTTC | CASSGLGAGVQYF
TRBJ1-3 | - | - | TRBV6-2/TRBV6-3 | TGTGCCAGCAGTGGGGGACTTTCTGGAAACACCATATATTTT | CASSGGLSGNTIYF
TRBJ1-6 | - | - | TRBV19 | TGTGCCAGTAGTATACTGGCTGGGAATTCACCCCTCCACTTT | CASSILAGNSPLHF
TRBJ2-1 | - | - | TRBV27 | TGTGCCAGCAGTCACGGGGGGCACTACAATGAGCAGTTCTTC | CASSHGGHYNEQFF
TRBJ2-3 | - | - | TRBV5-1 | TGCGCCAGCAGCTTGGAGTATGGAGGACCGGTCACAGATACGCAGTATTTT | CASSLEYGGPVTDTQYF
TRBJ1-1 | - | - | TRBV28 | TGTGCCAGCAGTCCGGGACGTAGGGTCACTGAAGCTTTCTTT | CASSPGRRVTEAFF